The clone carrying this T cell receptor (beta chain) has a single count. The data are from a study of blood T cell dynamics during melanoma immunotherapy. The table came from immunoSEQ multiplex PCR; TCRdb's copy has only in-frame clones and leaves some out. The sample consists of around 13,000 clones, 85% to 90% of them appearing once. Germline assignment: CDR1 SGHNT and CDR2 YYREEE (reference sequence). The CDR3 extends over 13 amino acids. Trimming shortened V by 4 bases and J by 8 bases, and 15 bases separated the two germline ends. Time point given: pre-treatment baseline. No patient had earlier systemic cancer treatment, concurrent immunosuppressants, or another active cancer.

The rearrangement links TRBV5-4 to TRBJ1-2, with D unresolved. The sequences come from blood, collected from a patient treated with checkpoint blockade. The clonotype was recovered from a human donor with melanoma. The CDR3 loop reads CASSGRPDEGYTF. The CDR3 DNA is TGTGCCAGCAGCGGCCGTCCCGATGAAGGCTACACCTTC.